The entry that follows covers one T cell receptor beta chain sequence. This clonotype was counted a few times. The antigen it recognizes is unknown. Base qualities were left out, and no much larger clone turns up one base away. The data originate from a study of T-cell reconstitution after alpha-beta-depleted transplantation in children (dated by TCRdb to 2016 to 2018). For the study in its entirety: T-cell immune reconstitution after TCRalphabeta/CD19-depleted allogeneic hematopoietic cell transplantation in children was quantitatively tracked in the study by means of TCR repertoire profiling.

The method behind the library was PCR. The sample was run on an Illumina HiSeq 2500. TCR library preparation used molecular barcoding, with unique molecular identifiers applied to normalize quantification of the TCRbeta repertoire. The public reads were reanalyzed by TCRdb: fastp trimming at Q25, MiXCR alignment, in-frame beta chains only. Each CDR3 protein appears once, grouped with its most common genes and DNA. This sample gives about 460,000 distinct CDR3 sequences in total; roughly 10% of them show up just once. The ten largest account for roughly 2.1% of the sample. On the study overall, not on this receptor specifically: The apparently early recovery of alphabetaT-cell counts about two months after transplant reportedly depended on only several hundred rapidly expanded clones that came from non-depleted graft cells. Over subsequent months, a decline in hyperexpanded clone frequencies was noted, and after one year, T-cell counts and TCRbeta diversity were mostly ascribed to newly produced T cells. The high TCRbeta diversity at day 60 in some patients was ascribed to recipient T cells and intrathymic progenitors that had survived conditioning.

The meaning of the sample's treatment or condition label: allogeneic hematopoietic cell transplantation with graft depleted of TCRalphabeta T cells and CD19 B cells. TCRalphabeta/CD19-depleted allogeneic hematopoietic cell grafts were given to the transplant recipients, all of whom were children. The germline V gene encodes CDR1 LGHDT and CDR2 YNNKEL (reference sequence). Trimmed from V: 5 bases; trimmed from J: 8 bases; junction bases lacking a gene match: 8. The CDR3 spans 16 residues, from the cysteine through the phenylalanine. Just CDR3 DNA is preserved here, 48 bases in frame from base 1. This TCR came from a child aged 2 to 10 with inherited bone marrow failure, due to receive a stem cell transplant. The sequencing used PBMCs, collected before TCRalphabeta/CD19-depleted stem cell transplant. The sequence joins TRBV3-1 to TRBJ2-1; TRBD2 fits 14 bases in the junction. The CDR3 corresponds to CASSFGLAGGRHEQFF. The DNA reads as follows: TGTGCCAGCAGCTTCGGACTAGCGGGGGGTAGGCATGAGCAGTTCTTC.